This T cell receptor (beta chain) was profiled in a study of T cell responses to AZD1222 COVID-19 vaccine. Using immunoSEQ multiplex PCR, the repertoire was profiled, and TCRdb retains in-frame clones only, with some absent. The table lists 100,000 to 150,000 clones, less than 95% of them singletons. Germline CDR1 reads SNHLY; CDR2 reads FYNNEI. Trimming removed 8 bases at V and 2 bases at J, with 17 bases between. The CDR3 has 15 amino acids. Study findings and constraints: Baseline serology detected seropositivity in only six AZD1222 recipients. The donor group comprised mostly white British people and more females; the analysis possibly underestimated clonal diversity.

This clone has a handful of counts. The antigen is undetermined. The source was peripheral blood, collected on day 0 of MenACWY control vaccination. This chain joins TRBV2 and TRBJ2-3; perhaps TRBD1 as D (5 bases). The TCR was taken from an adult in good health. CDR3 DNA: TGTGCCAGCTCTCCGGTAGGGGCGAACACAGATACGCAGTATTTT. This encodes CASSPVGANTDTQYF.